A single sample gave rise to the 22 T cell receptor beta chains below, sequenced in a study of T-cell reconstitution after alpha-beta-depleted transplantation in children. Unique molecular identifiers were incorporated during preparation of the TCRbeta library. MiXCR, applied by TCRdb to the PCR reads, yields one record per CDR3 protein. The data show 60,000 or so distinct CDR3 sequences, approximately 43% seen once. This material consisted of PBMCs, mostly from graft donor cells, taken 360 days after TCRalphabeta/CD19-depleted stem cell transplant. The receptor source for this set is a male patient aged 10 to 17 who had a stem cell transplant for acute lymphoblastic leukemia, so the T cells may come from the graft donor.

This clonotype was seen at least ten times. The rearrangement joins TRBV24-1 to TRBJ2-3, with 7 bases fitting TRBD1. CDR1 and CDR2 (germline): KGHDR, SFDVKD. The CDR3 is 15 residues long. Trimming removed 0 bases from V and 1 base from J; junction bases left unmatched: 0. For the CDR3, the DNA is TGTGCCACCAGTGATTTGGACAGGGGCACAGATACGCAGTATTTT. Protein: CATSDLDRGTDTQYF.

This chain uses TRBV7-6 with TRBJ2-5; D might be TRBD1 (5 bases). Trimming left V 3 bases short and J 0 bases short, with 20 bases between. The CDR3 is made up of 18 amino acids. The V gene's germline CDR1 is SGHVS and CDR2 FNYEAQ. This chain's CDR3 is CASSFRFSRGLNQETQYF. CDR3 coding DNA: TGTGCCAGCAGCTTTCGCTTTAGTAGGGGCCTGAACCAAGAGACCCAGTACTTC.

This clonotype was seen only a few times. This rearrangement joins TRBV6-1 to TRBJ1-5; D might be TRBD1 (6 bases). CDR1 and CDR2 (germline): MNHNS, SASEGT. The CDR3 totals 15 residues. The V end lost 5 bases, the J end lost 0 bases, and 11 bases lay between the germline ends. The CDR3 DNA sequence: TGTGCCAGCAGTCTCTACAGGGCTAGCAATCAGCCCCAGCATTTT. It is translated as CASSLYRASNQPQHF.

In nucleotides, the CDR3 is TGTGCCAGCAGCCCCACAGGGGACGGCGAGCAGTACTTC. This translates into CASSPTGDGEQYF. The chain combines TRBV12-3 or TRBV12-4 with TRBJ2-7; 7 positions match TRBD1. Trimming took 6 bases from V and 6 from J; bases not matched to a gene: 8. The CDR3 runs to 13 residues.

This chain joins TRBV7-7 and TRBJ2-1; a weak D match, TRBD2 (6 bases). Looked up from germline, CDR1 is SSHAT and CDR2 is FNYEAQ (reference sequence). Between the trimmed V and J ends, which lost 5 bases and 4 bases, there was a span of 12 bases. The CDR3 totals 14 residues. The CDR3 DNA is TGTGCCAGCAGCCGACTAGGAGTTTACAATGAGCAGTTCTTC. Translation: CASSRLGVYNEQFF.

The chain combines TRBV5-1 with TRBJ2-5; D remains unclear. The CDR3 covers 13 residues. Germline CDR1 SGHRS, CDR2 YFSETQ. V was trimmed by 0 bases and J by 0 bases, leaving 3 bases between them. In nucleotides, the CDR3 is TGCGCCAGCAGCTTGGATTACCAAGAGACCCAGTACTTC. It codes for CASSLDYQETQYF.

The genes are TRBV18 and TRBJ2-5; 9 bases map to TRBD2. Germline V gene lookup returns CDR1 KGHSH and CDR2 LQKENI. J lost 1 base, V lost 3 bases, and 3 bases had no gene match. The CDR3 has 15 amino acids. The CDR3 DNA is TGTGCCAGCTCACCCCTGACTAGCGGCCAAGAGACCCAGTACTTC. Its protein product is CASSPLTSGQETQYF.

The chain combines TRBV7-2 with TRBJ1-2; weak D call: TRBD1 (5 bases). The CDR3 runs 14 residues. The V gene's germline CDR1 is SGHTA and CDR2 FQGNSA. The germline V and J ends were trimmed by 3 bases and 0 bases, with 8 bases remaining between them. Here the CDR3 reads CASSFTGTNYGYTF. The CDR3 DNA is TGTGCCAGCAGCTTTACAGGAACTAACTATGGCTACACCTTC.

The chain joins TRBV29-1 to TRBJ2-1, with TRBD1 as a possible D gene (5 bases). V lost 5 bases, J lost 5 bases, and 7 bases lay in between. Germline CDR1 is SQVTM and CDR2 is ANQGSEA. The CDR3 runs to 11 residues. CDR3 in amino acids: CSVTQDNEQFF. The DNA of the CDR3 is TGCAGCGTTACACAGGACAATGAGCAGTTCTTC.

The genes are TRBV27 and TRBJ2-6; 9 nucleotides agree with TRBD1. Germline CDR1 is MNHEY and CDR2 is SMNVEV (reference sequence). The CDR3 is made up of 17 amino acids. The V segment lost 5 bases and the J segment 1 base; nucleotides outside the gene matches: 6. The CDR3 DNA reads TGTGCCAGCAGTAGAACAGGGGGCTCGTCTGGGGCCAACGTCCTGACTTTC. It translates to CASSRTGGSSGANVLTF.

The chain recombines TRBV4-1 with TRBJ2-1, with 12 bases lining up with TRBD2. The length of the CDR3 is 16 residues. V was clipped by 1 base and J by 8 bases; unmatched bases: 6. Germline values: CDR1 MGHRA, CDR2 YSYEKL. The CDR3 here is CASSQGRLAGVDEQFF. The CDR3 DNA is TGCGCCAGCAGCCAAGGTCGACTAGCGGGAGTCGATGAGCAGTTCTTC.

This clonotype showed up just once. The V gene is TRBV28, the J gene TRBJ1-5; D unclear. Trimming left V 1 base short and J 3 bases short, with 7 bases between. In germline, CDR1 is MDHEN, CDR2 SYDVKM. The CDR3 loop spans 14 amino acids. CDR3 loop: CASSLLPSNQPQHF. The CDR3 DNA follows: TGTGCCAGCAGTTTATTACCGTCCAATCAGCCCCAGCATTTT.

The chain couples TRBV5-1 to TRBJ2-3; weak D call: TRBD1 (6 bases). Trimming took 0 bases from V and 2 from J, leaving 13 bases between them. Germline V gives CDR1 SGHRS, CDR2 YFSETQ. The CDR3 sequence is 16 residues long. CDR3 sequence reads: CASSLERDIVTDTQYF. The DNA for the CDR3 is TGCGCCAGCAGCTTGGAGAGGGACATAGTCACAGATACGCAGTATTTT.

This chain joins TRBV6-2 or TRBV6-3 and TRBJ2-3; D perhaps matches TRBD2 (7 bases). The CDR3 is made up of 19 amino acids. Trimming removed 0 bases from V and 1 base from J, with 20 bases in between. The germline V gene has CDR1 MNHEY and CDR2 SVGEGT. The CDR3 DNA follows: TGTGCCAGCAGTTACTCGAGCCCCAGGGGACTACCCCGCACAGATACGCAGTATTTT. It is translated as CASSYSSPRGLPRTDTQYF.

DNA of the CDR3: TGTGCCAGCCGGGGGGAGACTAGCGGGAGTTACGAGCAGTACTTC. It codes for CASRGETSGSYEQYF. The chain links TRBV28 to TRBJ2-7, with 12 bases identical to TRBD2. The CDR3 sequence is 15 residues long. Germline loops: CDR1 MDHEN, CDR2 SYDVKM. V lost 8 bases, J lost 4 bases, and 9 bases stayed unmatched. The entire variable domain, with the rest obtained from reference TRBV28 and TRBJ2-7, is as follows: DVKVTQSSRYLVKRTGEKVFLECVQDMDHENMFWYRQDPGLGLRLIYFSYDVKMKEKGDIPEGYSVSREKKERFSLILESASTNQTSMYLCASRGETSGSYEQYFGPGTRLTVT.

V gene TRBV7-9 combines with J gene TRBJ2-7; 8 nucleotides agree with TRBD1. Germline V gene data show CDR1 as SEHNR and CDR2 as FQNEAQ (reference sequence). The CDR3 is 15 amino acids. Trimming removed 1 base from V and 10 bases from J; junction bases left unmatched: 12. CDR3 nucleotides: TGTGCCAGCAGCTTAGAAGGACAGGGCGGAAGGAGTCAGTACTTC. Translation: CASSLEGQGGRSQYF.

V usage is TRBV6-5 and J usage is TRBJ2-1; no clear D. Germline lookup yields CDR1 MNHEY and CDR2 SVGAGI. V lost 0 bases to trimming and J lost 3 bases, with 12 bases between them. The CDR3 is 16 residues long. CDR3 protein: CASSYSPQLNYNEQFF. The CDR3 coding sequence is TGTGCCAGCAGTTACTCCCCCCAGTTAAACTACAATGAGCAGTTCTTC.

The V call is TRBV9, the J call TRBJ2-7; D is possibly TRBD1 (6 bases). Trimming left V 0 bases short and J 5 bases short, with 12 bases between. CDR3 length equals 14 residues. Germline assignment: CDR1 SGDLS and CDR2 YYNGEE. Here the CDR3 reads CASSVDSQGNEQYF. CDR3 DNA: TGTGCCAGCAGCGTAGATTCACAGGGCAACGAGCAGTACTTC.

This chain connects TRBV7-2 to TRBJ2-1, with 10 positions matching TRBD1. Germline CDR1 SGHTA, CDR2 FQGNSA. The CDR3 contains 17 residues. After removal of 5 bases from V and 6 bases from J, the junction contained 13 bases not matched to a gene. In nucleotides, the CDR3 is TGTGCCAGCAGCGTCGACAGGGGGCGGCCTACTAGCAATGAGCAGTTCTTC. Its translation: CASSVDRGRPTSNEQFF.

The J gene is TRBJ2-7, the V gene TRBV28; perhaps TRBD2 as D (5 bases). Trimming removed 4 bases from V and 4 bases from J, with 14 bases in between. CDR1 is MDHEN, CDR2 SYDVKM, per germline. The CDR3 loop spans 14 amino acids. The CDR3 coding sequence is TGTGCCAGCAGTTCCCCACATAGCGAATACGAGCAGTACTTC. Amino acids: CASSSPHSEYEQYF.

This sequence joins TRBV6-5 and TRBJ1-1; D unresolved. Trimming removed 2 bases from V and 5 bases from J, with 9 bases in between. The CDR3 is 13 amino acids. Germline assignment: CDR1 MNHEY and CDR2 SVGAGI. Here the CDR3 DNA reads TGTGCCAGCAGTTACGCAGAGGGAACTGAAGCTTTCTTT. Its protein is CASSYAEGTEAFF.

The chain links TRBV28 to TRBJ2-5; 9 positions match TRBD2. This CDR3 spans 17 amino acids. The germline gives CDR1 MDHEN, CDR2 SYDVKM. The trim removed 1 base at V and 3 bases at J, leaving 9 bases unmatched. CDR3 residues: CASSLSWASGIEETQYF. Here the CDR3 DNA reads TGTGCCAGCAGTTTATCTTGGGCTAGCGGGATCGAAGAGACCCAGTACTTC.